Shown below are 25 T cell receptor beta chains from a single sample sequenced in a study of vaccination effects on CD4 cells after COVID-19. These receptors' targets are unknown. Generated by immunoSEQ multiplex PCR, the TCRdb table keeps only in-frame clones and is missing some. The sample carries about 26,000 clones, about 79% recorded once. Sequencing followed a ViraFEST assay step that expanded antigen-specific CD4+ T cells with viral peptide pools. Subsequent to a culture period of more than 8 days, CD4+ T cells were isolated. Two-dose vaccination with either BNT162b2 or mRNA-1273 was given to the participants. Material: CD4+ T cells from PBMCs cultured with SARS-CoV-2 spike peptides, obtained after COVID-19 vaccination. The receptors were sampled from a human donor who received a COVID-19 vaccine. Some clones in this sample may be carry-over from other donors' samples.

This chain's CDR3 is CASTELAASSYNEQFF. DNA for the CDR3: TGTGCCAGCACCGAACTAGCGGCCAGCTCCTACAATGAGCAGTTCTTC. The genes are TRBV7-9 and TRBJ2-1; 8 bases fit TRBD2. Germline V gene sequence: CDR1 SEHNR, CDR2 FQNEAQ (reference sequence). The CDR3 length is 16 residues. The J segment lost 0 bases and the V segment lost 7 bases, leaving 8 bases of the junction unmatched.

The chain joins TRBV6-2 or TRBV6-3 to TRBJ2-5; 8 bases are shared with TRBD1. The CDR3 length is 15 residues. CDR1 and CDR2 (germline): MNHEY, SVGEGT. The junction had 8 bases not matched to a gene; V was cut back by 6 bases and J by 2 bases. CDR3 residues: CASSVGRGHQETQYF. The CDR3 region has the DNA TGTGCCAGCAGCGTCGGCAGGGGGCATCAAGAGACCCAGTACTTC.

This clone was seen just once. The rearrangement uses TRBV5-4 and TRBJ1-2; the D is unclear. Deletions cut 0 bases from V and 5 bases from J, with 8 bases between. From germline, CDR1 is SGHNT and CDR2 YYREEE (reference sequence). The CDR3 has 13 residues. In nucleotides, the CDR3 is TGTGCCAGCAGCTTGGCACCGTCGTATGGCTACACCTTC. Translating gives CASSLAPSYGYTF.

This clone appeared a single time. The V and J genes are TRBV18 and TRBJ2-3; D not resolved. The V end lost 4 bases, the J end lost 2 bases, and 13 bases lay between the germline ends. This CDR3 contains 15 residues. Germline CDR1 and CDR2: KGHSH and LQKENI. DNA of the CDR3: TGTGCCAGCTCACAACTAACCAGATCCACAGATACGCAGTATTTT. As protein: CASSQLTRSTDTQYF.

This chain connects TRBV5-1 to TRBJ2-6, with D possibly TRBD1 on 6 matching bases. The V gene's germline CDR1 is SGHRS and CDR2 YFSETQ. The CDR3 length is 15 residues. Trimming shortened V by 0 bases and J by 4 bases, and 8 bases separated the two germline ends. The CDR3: CASSLGGPGANVLTF. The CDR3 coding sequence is TGCGCCAGCAGCTTGGGGGGGCCCGGGGCCAACGTCCTGACTTTC.

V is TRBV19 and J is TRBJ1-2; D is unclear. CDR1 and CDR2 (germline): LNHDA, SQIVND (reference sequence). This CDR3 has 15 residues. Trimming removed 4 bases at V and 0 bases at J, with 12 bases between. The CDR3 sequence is CASSTFPWTNYGYTF. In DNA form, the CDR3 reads TGTGCCAGTAGTACCTTTCCCTGGACTAACTATGGCTACACCTTC.

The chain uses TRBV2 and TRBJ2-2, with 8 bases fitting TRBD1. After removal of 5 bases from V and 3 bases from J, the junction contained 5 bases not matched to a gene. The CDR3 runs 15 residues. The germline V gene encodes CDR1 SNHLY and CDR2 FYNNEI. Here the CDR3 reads CASSLTGADTGELFF. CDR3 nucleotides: TGTGCCAGCAGTTTGACAGGGGCTGACACCGGGGAGCTGTTTTTT.

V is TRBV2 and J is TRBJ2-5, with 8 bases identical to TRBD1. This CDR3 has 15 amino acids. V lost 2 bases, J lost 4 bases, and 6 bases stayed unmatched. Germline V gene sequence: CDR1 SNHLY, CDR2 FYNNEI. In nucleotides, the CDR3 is TGTGCCAGCAGTGAATTCGGACAGGGAGGAGAGACCCAGTACTTC. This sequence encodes CASSEFGQGGETQYF.

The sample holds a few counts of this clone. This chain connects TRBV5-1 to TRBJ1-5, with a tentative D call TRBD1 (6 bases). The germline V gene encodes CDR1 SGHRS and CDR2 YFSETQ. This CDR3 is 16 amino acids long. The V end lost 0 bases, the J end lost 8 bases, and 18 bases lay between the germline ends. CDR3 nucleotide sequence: TGCGCCAGCAGCTTGGAAGGGACATCCCAGGGAGAGCCCCAGCATTTT. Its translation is CASSLEGTSQGEPQHF.

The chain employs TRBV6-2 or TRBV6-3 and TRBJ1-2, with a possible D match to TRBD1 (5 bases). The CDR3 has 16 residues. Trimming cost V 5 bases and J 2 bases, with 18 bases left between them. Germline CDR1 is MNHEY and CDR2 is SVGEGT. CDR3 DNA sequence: TGTGCCAGCAGTAACTGGCGGGGTAGGACAAACTATGGCTACACCTTC. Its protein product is CASSNWRGRTNYGYTF.

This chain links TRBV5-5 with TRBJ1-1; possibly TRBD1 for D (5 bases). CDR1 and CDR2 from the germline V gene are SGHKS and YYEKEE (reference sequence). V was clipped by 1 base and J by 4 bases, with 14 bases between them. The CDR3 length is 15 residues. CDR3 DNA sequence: TGTGCCAGCAGCTTGTTTCTGGGGGTGGGCACTGAAGCTTTCTTT. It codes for CASSLFLGVGTEAFF.

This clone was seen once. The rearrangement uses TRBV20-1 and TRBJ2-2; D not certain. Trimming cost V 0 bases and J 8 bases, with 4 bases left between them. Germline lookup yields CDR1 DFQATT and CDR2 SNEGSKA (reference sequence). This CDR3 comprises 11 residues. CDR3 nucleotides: TGCAGTGCTAGAGATAGGGGGGAGCTGTTTTTT. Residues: CSARDRGELFF.

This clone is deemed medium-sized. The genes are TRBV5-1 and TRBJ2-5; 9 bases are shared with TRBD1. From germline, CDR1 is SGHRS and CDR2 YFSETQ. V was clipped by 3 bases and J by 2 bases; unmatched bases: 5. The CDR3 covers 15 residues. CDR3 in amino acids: CASSWLTGGQETQYF. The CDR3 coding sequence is TGCGCCAGCAGCTGGTTGACAGGGGGTCAAGAGACCCAGTACTTC. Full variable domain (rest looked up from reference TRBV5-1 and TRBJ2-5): KAGVTQTPRYLIKTRGQQVTLSCSPISGHRSVSWYQQTPGQGLQFLFEYFSETQRNKGNFPGRFSGRQFSNSRSEMNVSTLELGDSALYLCASSWLTGGQETQYFGPGTRLLVL.

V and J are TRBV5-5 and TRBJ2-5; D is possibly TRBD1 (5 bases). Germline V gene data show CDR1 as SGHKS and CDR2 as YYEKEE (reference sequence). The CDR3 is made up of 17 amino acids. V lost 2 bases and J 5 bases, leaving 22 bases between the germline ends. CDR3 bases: TGTGCCAGCAGCTTCCACCCCTCCGCGGTGGGGCTGGAGACCCAGTACTTC. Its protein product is CASSFHPSAVGLETQYF.

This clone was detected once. As DNA, the CDR3 is TGCGCCAGCAGCTTGCTTACAGTGAACACTGAAGCTTTCTTT. Translating it yields CASSLLTVNTEAFF. This rearrangement joins TRBV5-1 to TRBJ1-1; D gene unclear. V was shortened by 1 base and J by 0 bases, with 7 bases between the two germline ends. This CDR3 contains 14 residues. CDR1 SGHRS and CDR2 YFSETQ come from the germline V gene.

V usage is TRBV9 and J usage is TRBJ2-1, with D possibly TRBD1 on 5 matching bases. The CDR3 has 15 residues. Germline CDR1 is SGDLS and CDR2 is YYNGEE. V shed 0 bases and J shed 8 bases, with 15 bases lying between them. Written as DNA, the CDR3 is TGTGCCAGCAGCGTAGCACCCCAGGGTCGGGATGAGCAGTTCTTC. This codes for CASSVAPQGRDEQFF.

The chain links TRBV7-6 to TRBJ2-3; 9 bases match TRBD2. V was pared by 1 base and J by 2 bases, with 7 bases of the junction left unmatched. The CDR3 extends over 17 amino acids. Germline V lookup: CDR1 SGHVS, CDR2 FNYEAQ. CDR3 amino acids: CASSLGSGGTITDTQYF. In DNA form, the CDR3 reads TGTGCCAGCAGCTTAGGCAGCGGGGGGACTATCACAGATACGCAGTATTTT.

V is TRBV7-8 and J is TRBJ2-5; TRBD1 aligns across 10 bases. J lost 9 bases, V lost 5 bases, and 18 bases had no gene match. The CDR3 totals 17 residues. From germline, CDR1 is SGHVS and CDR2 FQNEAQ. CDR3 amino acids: CASSPGTGTGDQGAQYF. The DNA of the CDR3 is TGTGCCAGCAGCCCCGGTACCGGGACAGGGGATCAAGGGGCCCAGTACTTC.

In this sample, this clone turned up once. The CDR3 loop is CASSLDWGTGANVLTF. The CDR3 coding sequence is TGTGCCAGCAGCTTGGATTGGGGTACTGGGGCCAACGTCCTGACTTTC. The chain has TRBV5-6 and TRBJ2-6; D unresolved. The germline V gene encodes CDR1 SGHDT and CDR2 YYEEEE. With 0 bases removed from V and 2 bases from J, the gap between germline ends came to 9 bases. There are 16 residues in the CDR3.

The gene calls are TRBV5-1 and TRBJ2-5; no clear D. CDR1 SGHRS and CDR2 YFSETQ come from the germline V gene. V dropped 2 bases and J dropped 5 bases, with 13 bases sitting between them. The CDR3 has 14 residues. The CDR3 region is CASSFSGFGETQYF. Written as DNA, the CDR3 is TGCGCCAGCAGCTTTTCTGGGTTCGGGGAGACCCAGTACTTC.

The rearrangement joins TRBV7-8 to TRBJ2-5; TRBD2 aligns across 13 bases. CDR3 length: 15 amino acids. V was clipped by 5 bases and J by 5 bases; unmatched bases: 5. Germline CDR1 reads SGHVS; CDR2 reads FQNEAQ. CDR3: CASSMGLAGLETQYF. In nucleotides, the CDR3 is TGTGCCAGCAGCATGGGACTAGCGGGGCTGGAGACCCAGTACTTC.

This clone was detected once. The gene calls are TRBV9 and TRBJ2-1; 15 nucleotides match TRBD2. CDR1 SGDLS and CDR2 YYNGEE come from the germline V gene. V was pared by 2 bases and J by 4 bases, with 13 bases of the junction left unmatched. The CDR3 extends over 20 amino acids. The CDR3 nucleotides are TGTGCCAGCAGCGTTTCCCCCGGGACTAGCGGGGGGCACCATTACAATGAGCAGTTCTTC. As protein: CASSVSPGTSGGHHYNEQFF.

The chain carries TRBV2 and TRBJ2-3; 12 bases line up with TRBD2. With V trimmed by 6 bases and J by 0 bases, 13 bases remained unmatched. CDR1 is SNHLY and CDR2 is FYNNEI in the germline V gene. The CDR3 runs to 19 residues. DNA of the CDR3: TGTGCCAGCAGCGCCCGACTAGCGGGGGACCTCGCTAGCACAGATACGCAGTATTTT. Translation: CASSARLAGDLASTDTQYF.

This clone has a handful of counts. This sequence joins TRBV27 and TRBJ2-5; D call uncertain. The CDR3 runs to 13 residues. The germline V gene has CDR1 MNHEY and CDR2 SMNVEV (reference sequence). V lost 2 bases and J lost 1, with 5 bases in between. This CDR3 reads CASSLTPQETQYF. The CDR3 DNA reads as TGTGCCAGCAGTTTAACTCCCCAAGAGACCCAGTACTTC.

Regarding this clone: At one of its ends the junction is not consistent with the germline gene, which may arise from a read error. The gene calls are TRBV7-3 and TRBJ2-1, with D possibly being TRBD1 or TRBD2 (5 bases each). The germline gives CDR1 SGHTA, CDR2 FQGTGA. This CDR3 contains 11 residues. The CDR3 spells CASSLSGPLVF. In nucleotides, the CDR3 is TGTGCCAGCAGCTTGTCGGGGCCCCTCGTCTTC.